Listed below are T cell receptor beta chains from one sample, sequenced in a study of early T cells in non-severe SARS-CoV-2 infection. TCRdb redid the calling of the 5' RACE reads with MiXCR, one entry per CDR3 protein. The repertoire has 20,000 to 30,000 distinct CDR3 sequences, around 4% of them found once; the top ten carry about 15%. Sequencing input: whole blood. The receptors originated from an adult who was a healthcare worker with PCR-confirmed SARS-CoV-2 infection or an uninfected control (not recorded which). Both conserved end residues are part of each CDR3. Each record gives: CDR3 DNA, CDR3 protein, D gene, J gene, clone size, CDR3 length, V gene. D genes are given only for firm matches. Clone size is stated in some rows and not others, as once, few, many or a class when expanded.

CDR3nt: TGTGCCAGCAGCCCGGGGTCGCCCTACGAGCAGTACTTC
CDR3aa: CASSPGSPYEQYF
d_gene: .
j_gene: TRBJ2-7
abundance: .
len: 13
v_gene: TRBV7-9

CDR3nt: TGTGCCAGCAGCTCCTCCCCCGGGACAGGGGGCAGGACCGGGGAGCTGTTTTTT
CDR3aa: CASSSSPGTGGRTGELFF
d_gene: TRBD1
j_gene: TRBJ2-2
abundance: many
len: 18
v_gene: TRBV11-2

CDR3nt: TGTGCCAGCGCTCAGGGCCCGAACACTGAAGCTTTCTTT
CDR3aa: CASAQGPNTEAFF
d_gene: .
j_gene: TRBJ1-1
abundance: many
len: 13
v_gene: TRBV9

CDR3nt: TGTGCCAGCAGCTTAGCAGGGGGCAATCAGCCCCAGCATTTT
CDR3aa: CASSLAGGNQPQHF
d_gene: .
j_gene: TRBJ1-5
abundance: many
len: 14
v_gene: TRBV7-9

CDR3nt: TGCGCCAGCAGCTTGACTAGCGGGGGTGGCACAGATACGCAGTATTTT
CDR3aa: CASSLTSGGGTDTQYF
d_gene: TRBD2
j_gene: TRBJ2-3
abundance: .
len: 16
v_gene: TRBV5-1

CDR3nt: TGCAGTGCGAGCAGCCAGGGGGCGGGGGTCACAGATACGCAGTATTTT
CDR3aa: CSASSQGAGVTDTQYF
d_gene: .
j_gene: TRBJ2-3
abundance: few
len: 16
v_gene: TRBV20-1

CDR3nt: TGTGCCAGCAGCCAGGGGAAATCTGAAAAACTGTTTTTT
CDR3aa: CASSQGKSEKLFF
d_gene: .
j_gene: TRBJ1-4
abundance: few
len: 13
v_gene: TRBV3-1

CDR3nt: TGTGCCAGCAGCTTGGAAGGACAGGGCTTCGGCTATGGCTACACCTTC
CDR3aa: CASSLEGQGFGYGYTF
d_gene: TRBD1
j_gene: TRBJ1-2
abundance: .
len: 16
v_gene: TRBV5-4

CDR3nt: TGTGCTAGCGGGAGTCCAGATACGCAGTATTTT
CDR3aa: CASGSPDTQYF
d_gene: TRBD2
j_gene: TRBJ2-3
abundance: many
len: 11
v_gene: TRBV7-7

CDR3nt: TGTGCCGGATATAACAGGAGGGACAATGAGCAGTTCTTC
CDR3aa: CAGYNRRDNEQFF
d_gene: .
j_gene: TRBJ2-1
abundance: many
len: 13
v_gene: TRBV2

CDR3nt: TGCAGTGCTAGTACCGGACAGTCTACTTCTGGGGCCAACGTCCTGACTTTC
CDR3aa: CSASTGQSTSGANVLTF
d_gene: .
j_gene: TRBJ2-6
abundance: many
len: 17
v_gene: TRBV20-1

CDR3nt: TGTGCCAGCAGGGCGGCAGGAGGGGACACCGGGGAGCTGTTTTTT
CDR3aa: CASRAAGGDTGELFF
d_gene: .
j_gene: TRBJ2-2
abundance: few
len: 15
v_gene: TRBV7-6

CDR3nt: TGTGCCAGCAGCTCAACAGGGATCCAAGAGACCCAGTACTTC
CDR3aa: CASSSTGIQETQYF
d_gene: .
j_gene: TRBJ2-5
abundance: many
len: 14
v_gene: TRBV11-3

CDR3nt: TGCAGCGTTGGGCGGGATTTAGTCGATGAGCAGTTCTTC
CDR3aa: CSVGRDLVDEQFF
d_gene: .
j_gene: TRBJ2-1
abundance: many
len: 13
v_gene: TRBV29-1

CDR3nt: TGTGCCAGCAGCATCGGGGGGGCCTCCTACAATGAGCAGTTCTTC
CDR3aa: CASSIGGASYNEQFF
d_gene: TRBD2
j_gene: TRBJ2-1
abundance: many
len: 15
v_gene: TRBV5-4

CDR3nt: TGTGCCAGCAGTTACTCGGGGGGGTCCTACGAGCAGTACTTC
CDR3aa: CASSYSGGSYEQYF
d_gene: TRBD2
j_gene: TRBJ2-7
abundance: large
len: 14
v_gene: TRBV6-6

CDR3nt: TGTGCCAGCAGTTCCGGACAGGGGGCTCTTGACTATGGCTACACCTTC
CDR3aa: CASSSGQGALDYGYTF
d_gene: TRBD1
j_gene: TRBJ1-2
abundance: many
len: 16
v_gene: TRBV27

CDR3nt: TGTGCCAGCAGCCCACCCACCCACATCAACTCCTACGAGCAGTACTTC
CDR3aa: CASSPPTHINSYEQYF
d_gene: .
j_gene: TRBJ2-7
abundance: many
len: 16
v_gene: TRBV5-4

CDR3nt: TGTGCCAGCAGCCGGAAGTCGAAAGAGACCCAGTACTTC
CDR3aa: CASSRKSKETQYF
d_gene: .
j_gene: TRBJ2-5
abundance: many
len: 13
v_gene: TRBV7-8

CDR3nt: TGCAGTGCTGGACGATCCGGGGATAGCAATCAGCCCCAGCATTTT
CDR3aa: CSAGRSGDSNQPQHF
d_gene: .
j_gene: TRBJ1-5
abundance: .
len: 15
v_gene: TRBV20-1

CDR3nt: TGTGCCAGCAGCTACATGGCCTCGTGGGGAAGCTACGAGCAGTACTTC
CDR3aa: CASSYMASWGSYEQYF
d_gene: .
j_gene: TRBJ2-7
abundance: many
len: 16
v_gene: TRBV7-2

CDR3nt: TGCAGTGCGTTTCGGGATCGGGGTGAGCAGTTCTTC
CDR3aa: CSAFRDRGEQFF
d_gene: .
j_gene: TRBJ2-1
abundance: .
len: 12
v_gene: TRBV20-1

CDR3nt: TGTGCCAGCAGCCCATCCCTAGCGGCGGACACCGGGGAGCTGTTTTTT
CDR3aa: CASSPSLAADTGELFF
d_gene: TRBD2
j_gene: TRBJ2-2
abundance: many
len: 16
v_gene: TRBV2

CDR3nt: TGCAGCGTGACTAGCGGGGGAACAGATACGCAGTATTTT
CDR3aa: CSVTSGGTDTQYF
d_gene: TRBD2
j_gene: TRBJ2-3
abundance: many
len: 13
v_gene: TRBV20-1

CDR3nt: TGTGCCAGCAGTTCGACAGGGAAAGGGACCCAGTACTTC
CDR3aa: CASSSTGKGTQYF
d_gene: TRBD1
j_gene: TRBJ2-5
abundance: many
len: 13
v_gene: TRBV6-2/TRBV6-3

CDR3nt: TGTGCCAGCAGTAAGGGACAGGGCTACGAGCAGTACTTC
CDR3aa: CASSKGQGYEQYF
d_gene: TRBD1
j_gene: TRBJ2-7
abundance: many
len: 13
v_gene: TRBV27

CDR3nt: TGTGCCAGCAGCTTGGGACAGGGAGCGGTTAGCACAGATACGCAGTATTTT
CDR3aa: CASSLGQGAVSTDTQYF
d_gene: TRBD1
j_gene: TRBJ2-3
abundance: .
len: 17
v_gene: TRBV5-5

CDR3nt: TGTGCCAGCAGCTTAGGGTCGGGCGTTGCCGGGGAGCTGTTTTTT
CDR3aa: CASSLGSGVAGELFF
d_gene: .
j_gene: TRBJ2-2
abundance: many
len: 15
v_gene: TRBV7-6

CDR3nt: TGTGCCAGCAGTTCTCTAGCGGAATATGGTGAGCAGTTCTTC
CDR3aa: CASSSLAEYGEQFF
d_gene: TRBD2
j_gene: TRBJ2-1
abundance: many
len: 14
v_gene: TRBV6-2/TRBV6-3

CDR3nt: TGCAGTGCGGACGCCGCGATGCGGGGGGCGCTGGCAGATACGCAGTATTTT
CDR3aa: CSADAAMRGALADTQYF
d_gene: TRBD2
j_gene: TRBJ2-3
abundance: many
len: 17
v_gene: TRBV20-1

CDR3nt: TGTGCCTGGACTTGGGGGAACACTGAAGCTTTCTTT
CDR3aa: CAWTWGNTEAFF
d_gene: .
j_gene: TRBJ1-1
abundance: many
len: 12
v_gene: TRBV30

CDR3nt: TGTGCCAGCAGTGACACCGGACGGATCAATCAGCCCCAGCATTTT
CDR3aa: CASSDTGRINQPQHF
d_gene: .
j_gene: TRBJ1-5
abundance: many
len: 15
v_gene: TRBV2

CDR3nt: TGCGCCAGCAGCAGTTCAGGGGGCTACAATGAGCAGTTCTTC
CDR3aa: CASSSSGGYNEQFF
d_gene: TRBD1
j_gene: TRBJ2-1
abundance: many
len: 14
v_gene: TRBV5-1

CDR3nt: TGTGCCAGCACGACGCGTACATCAGATACGCAGTATTTT
CDR3aa: CASTTRTSDTQYF
d_gene: .
j_gene: TRBJ2-3
abundance: many
len: 13
v_gene: TRBV12-3/TRBV12-4

CDR3nt: TGTGCCAGCAGCTTAGATCGGGGGCCGGGGTATGAAAAACTGTTTTTT
CDR3aa: CASSLDRGPGYEKLFF
d_gene: .
j_gene: TRBJ1-4
abundance: many
len: 16
v_gene: TRBV7-9

CDR3nt: TGTGCCAGCAGCCGCATTAATAAGTACGATGGCTACACCTTC
CDR3aa: CASSRINKYDGYTF
d_gene: .
j_gene: TRBJ1-2
abundance: many
len: 14
v_gene: TRBV3-1